These 29 T cell receptor beta chains share one sample of origin, sequenced in a study of blood T cells in healthy people across ages. It was with a sample-barcoded 5' primer and a J-beta primer mix that a second PCR of about 6 to 12 cycles was run. TCRdb re-called the 5' RACE reads with MiXCR, one entry per CDR3 protein. This table holds more than 1.4 million distinct CDR3 sequences, around 39% found once. Sample: blood. The receptors here all came from a woman aged 18-29 years in good health.

The V gene is TRBV6-6, the J gene TRBJ2-3, with 8 bases aligning to TRBD2. The germline CDR1 and CDR2 sequences are MNHNY and SVGAGI (reference sequence). The J segment lost 2 bases and the V segment lost 5 bases, leaving 9 bases of the junction unmatched. CDR3 length equals 16 residues. CDR3 protein: CASSTPERGFTDTQYF. CDR3 nucleotides: TGTGCCAGCAGTACCCCGGAGCGGGGGTTCACAGATACGCAGTATTTT.

This chain links TRBV2 with TRBJ2-1, with TRBD2 identical over 11 bases. The CDR3 loop spans 17 amino acids. Trimming cost V 1 base and J 9 bases; bases outside gene matches: 11. Per the germline V gene, CDR1 is SNHLY and CDR2 is FYNNEI. In nucleotides, the CDR3 is TGTGCCAGCAGTGAAGACGCCCGGCTAGCGGGGGGCCCTGAGCAGTTCTTC. Its translation: CASSEDARLAGGPEQFF.

V usage is TRBV30 and J usage is TRBJ1-2; 9 bases agree with TRBD1. This CDR3 has 14 residues. The junction had 3 bases not matched to a gene; V was cut back by 0 bases and J by 4 bases. Per germline, CDR1 GTSNPN and CDR2 SVGIG (reference sequence). Here the CDR3 DNA reads TGTGCCTGGAGTGTGGGACAGGGTACCTATGGCTACACCTTC. Amino acid sequence: CAWSVGQGTYGYTF.

The chain recombines TRBV28 with TRBJ1-1; tentative D call: TRBD1 (5 bases). The CDR3 length is 17 residues. Deletions cut 2 bases from V and 3 bases from J, with 19 bases between. Germline assignment: CDR1 MDHEN and CDR2 SYDVKM. The CDR3 bases are TGTGCCAGCAGTTTAGCCGGGACCAGATTTGGGGACACTGAAGCTTTCTTT. It specifies CASSLAGTRFGDTEAFF.

This clonotype appeared a few times. The chain links TRBV4-2 to TRBJ1-2; D not certain. Germline lookup yields CDR1 LGHNA and CDR2 YNFKEQ. The length of the CDR3 is 15 residues. Trimming removed 0 bases at V and 1 base at J, with 9 bases between. The CDR3 loop is CASSQETTDNYGYTF. The CDR3 region has the DNA TGTGCCAGCAGCCAAGAAACGACCGATAACTATGGCTACACCTTC.

A remark on this clonotype: This likely comes from a read error, as the CDR3 has no conserved phenylalanine or tryptophan at its end. J is TRBJ2-3 and V is TRBV20-1; 9 bases line up with TRBD2. CDR1 DFQATT and CDR2 SNEGSKA come from the germline V gene (reference sequence). The V gene end was trimmed by 6 bases and the J gene end by 8 bases; junction bases not matched to a gene: 12. The CDR3 has 14 residues. The CDR3 reads CSATLAGTAGTQYL. CDR3 bases: TGCAGTGCAACCCTAGCGGGGACTGCCGGTACGCAGTATTTG.

The chain couples TRBV29-1 to TRBJ1-2; D gene unclear. Germline CDR1 is SQVTM and CDR2 is ANQGSEA. Trimming took 4 bases from V and 1 from J, leaving 4 bases between them. The CDR3 consists of 11 residues. The CDR3 DNA reads TGCAGCGTTGGAAGTAACTATGGCTACACCTTC. Protein product: CSVGSNYGYTF.

V usage is TRBV14 and J usage is TRBJ2-7, with TRBD1 as a possible D gene (5 bases). From germline, CDR1 is SGHDN and CDR2 FVKESK. Trimming removed 1 base from V and 5 bases from J, with 27 bases in between. The length of the CDR3 is 19 residues. The DNA for the CDR3 is TGTGCCAGCAGCCAAGTTTCGTCCCCGTCTTCAGGGAATACGAACGAGCAGTACTTC. This sequence encodes CASSQVSSPSSGNTNEQYF.

The chain has TRBV20-1 and TRBJ1-5; 8 nucleotides match TRBD1. This CDR3 contains 15 residues. The ends lost 5 bases at V and 1 base at J; junction bases unmatched: 7. Germline V lookup: CDR1 DFQATT, CDR2 SNEGSKA (reference sequence). DNA of the CDR3: TGCAGTGCTGCCCTTGCAGGGGGCAGCAATCAGCCCCAGCATTTT. Its translation: CSAALAGGSNQPQHF.

This chain joins TRBV2 and TRBJ1-5, with a tentative D call TRBD1 (6 bases). This CDR3 comprises 14 residues. The germline gives CDR1 SNHLY, CDR2 FYNNEI. V was clipped by 5 bases and J by 4 bases, with 12 bases between them. This chain's CDR3 is CASSTFTGNQPQHF. CDR3 bases: TGTGCCAGCAGTACTTTTACAGGGAATCAGCCCCAGCATTTT.

V and J are TRBV20-1 and TRBJ1-1, with unresolved D. Trimming removed 6 bases from V and 0 bases from J, with 8 bases in between. CDR1 and CDR2 from the germline V gene are DFQATT and SNEGSKA (reference sequence). The CDR3 contains 12 residues. This chain's CDR3 is CSAAVMNTEAFF. The DNA for the CDR3 is TGCAGTGCAGCCGTTATGAACACTGAAGCTTTCTTT.

The V gene is TRBV5-6, the J gene TRBJ2-1; weak D call: TRBD2 (5 bases). The CDR3 is 16 residues long. Trimming removed 1 base at V and 1 base at J, with 12 bases between. Germline-derived CDR1 and CDR2 are SGHDT and YYEEEE. This CDR3 is CASSLSQAESYNEQFF. The CDR3 bases are TGTGCCAGCAGCTTGAGTCAAGCGGAGTCCTACAATGAGCAGTTCTTC. The complete variable domain, with remaining parts taken from reference TRBV5-6 and TRBJ2-1, reads DAGVTQSPTHLIKTRGQQVTLRCSPKSGHDTVSWYQQALGQGPQFIFQYYEEEERQRGNFPDRFSGHQFPNYSSELNVNALLLGDSALYLCASSLSQAESYNEQFFGPGTRLTVL.

This clonotype was recorded a few times. V usage is TRBV29-1 and J usage is TRBJ2-7; D tentatively reads TRBD1 or TRBD2 (6 bases each). The V end lost 3 bases, the J end lost 6 bases, and 12 bases lay between the germline ends. CDR1 SQVTM and CDR2 ANQGSEA come from the germline V gene. This CDR3 spans 12 amino acids. The CDR3 nucleotides are TGCAGCGTTGATGCCGGGGGCAGCGAGCAGTACTTC. The encoded protein is CSVDAGGSEQYF.

The chain joins TRBV6-2 or TRBV6-3 to TRBJ2-7, with D possibly TRBD2 on 6 matching bases. The ends were cut back, 9 bases at V and 0 bases at J, with 12 bases in the middle. The CDR3 length is 13 residues. Germline loops: CDR1 MNHEY, CDR2 SVGEGT. CDR3 nucleotide sequence: TGTGCCAGAGGAGGAGGGACCTCCTACGAGCAGTACTTC. Its translation: CARGGGTSYEQYF.

V gene TRBV9 combines with J gene TRBJ2-3; 11 positions match TRBD2. The germline V gene encodes CDR1 SGDLS and CDR2 YYNGEE. The CDR3 covers 17 residues. The V and J ends lost 3 bases and 1 base, in that order; junction bases with no gene match: 7. CDR3 protein: CASSAPTSGGRTDTQYF. In DNA, the CDR3 is TGTGCCAGCAGCGCCCCCACTAGCGGGGGACGCACAGATACGCAGTATTTT.

This rearrangement joins TRBV18 to TRBJ2-3, with a possible D match to TRBD2 (5 bases). V lost 2 bases to trimming and J lost 6 bases, with 12 bases between them. The CDR3 has 14 amino acids. Germline assignment: CDR1 KGHSH and CDR2 LQKENI. The CDR3: CASSPKRQGDTQYF. The CDR3 bases are TGTGCCAGCTCACCAAAGCGGCAAGGGGATACGCAGTATTTT.

V is TRBV4-1 and J is TRBJ2-1; 12 bases are a match to TRBD2. The germline CDR1 and CDR2 sequences are MGHRA and YSYEKL. The CDR3 is 16 amino acids. Unmatched junction bases numbered 7, after V lost 4 bases and J lost 6 bases. CDR3 bases: TGCGCCAGCAGCCCCTCGACTAGCGGGAGTGGCAATGAGCAGTTCTTC. Its translation is CASSPSTSGSGNEQFF.

V and J are TRBV7-8 and TRBJ2-3; 8 bases match TRBD2. CDR3 length: 16 residues. V lost 5 bases and J lost 0; bases outside the gene matches: 7. The germline gives CDR1 SGHVS, CDR2 FQNEAQ. CDR3 sequence: CASSPLGGASTDTQYF. The DNA for the CDR3 is TGTGCCAGCAGCCCGCTCGGGGGGGCTAGCACAGATACGCAGTATTTT.

This rearrangement joins TRBV5-4 to TRBJ2-7, with D possibly being TRBD1 or TRBD2 (5 bases each). Trimming took off 4 bases at V and 0 bases at J, with 14 bases between the two ends. There are 15 residues in the CDR3. The germline V gene has CDR1 SGHNT and CDR2 YYREEE (reference sequence). The CDR3, as DNA: TGTGCCAGCAGCCTCGGGGCCCAGAACTCCTACGAGCAGTACTTC. Encoded protein: CASSLGAQNSYEQYF.

Concerning this clonotype: Being one base from a much bigger clone, this may be a read error. The chain employs TRBV3-1 and TRBJ2-5; 10 nucleotides match TRBD2. The DNA end is a closer match to TRBJ2-7, so the J assignment may be wrong. Germline lookup yields CDR1 LGHDT and CDR2 YNNKEL (reference sequence). The CDR3 is made up of 14 amino acids. The CDR3 is CASNRGTSASEQYF. As DNA, the CDR3 is TGTGCCAGCAACCGGGGGACTAGCGCAAGCGAGCAGTACTTC.

The chain uses TRBV4-1 and TRBJ2-7; 7 bases match TRBD1. The ends lost 3 bases at V and 2 bases at J; junction bases unmatched: 10. There are 16 residues in the CDR3. In germline, CDR1 is MGHRA, CDR2 YSYEKL. CDR3 sequence reads: CASSQSGSQGAYEQYF. In DNA form, the CDR3 reads TGCGCCAGCAGCCAGTCTGGGAGCCAGGGGGCCTACGAGCAGTACTTC.

The chain has TRBV5-1 and TRBJ2-5; D is perhaps TRBD1 (5 bases). Looked up from germline, CDR1 is SGHRS and CDR2 is YFSETQ. Deletions cut 2 bases from V and 2 bases from J, with 13 bases between. The CDR3 length is 15 residues. For the CDR3, the DNA is TGCGCCAGCAGCTTACGTACAGGTTTACAAGAGACCCAGTACTTC. This translates into CASSLRTGLQETQYF.

The chain carries TRBV7-3 and TRBJ2-3; 7 bases align to TRBD2. V was clipped by 0 bases and J by 4 bases; unmatched bases: 4. CDR3 length equals 15 residues. Germline V gene lookup returns CDR1 SGHTA and CDR2 FQGTGA. The CDR3 DNA reads as TGTGCCAGCAGCTTAACGAGCGGGGAAGCAGATACGCAGTATTTT. This encodes CASSLTSGEADTQYF.

This clonotype was observed a handful of times. The chain carries TRBV6-1 and TRBJ1-2; TRBD1 matches at 10 bases. This CDR3 is 14 amino acids long. J gave up 8 bases and V 7 bases, and 10 bases lay outside the gene matches. Germline assignment: CDR1 MNHNS and CDR2 SASEGT. Here the CDR3 reads CASTGTGAFRGYTF. DNA for the CDR3: TGTGCCAGCACTGGGACAGGGGCTTTCAGAGGCTACACCTTC.

The rearrangement uses TRBV12-3 or TRBV12-4 and TRBJ2-5; 9 nucleotides match TRBD1. The CDR3 loop spans 16 amino acids. Trimming removed 5 bases from V and 11 bases from J; junction bases left unmatched: 18. The CDR3 nucleotides read TGTGCCAGCAGTGGCGACCGGGACAGGGAGTCCAATGAGCAGTACTTC. Its translation: CASSGDRDRESNEQYF.

J is TRBJ2-1 and V is TRBV7-9, with D tentatively TRBD2 (6 bases). Trimming shortened V by 6 bases and J by 8 bases, and 23 bases separated the two germline ends. Per germline, CDR1 SEHNR and CDR2 FQNEAQ (reference sequence). The CDR3 consists of 16 residues. The chain's CDR3 is CASSPHYSGRGDEQFF. The CDR3 nucleotides read TGTGCCAGCAGTCCCCATTATAGCGGACGAGGTGATGAGCAGTTCTTC.

A few counts support this clonotype. The chain links TRBV12-3 or TRBV12-4 to TRBJ2-5; a possible D gene is TRBD1 (5 bases). V was cut by 3 bases and J by 3 bases, with 11 bases left in between. This CDR3 is 14 amino acids long. CDR3 sequence (DNA): TGTGCCAGCAGTTTTTGGGGCAGCAAAGAGACCCAGTACTTC. Translating it yields CASSFWGSKETQYF.

The CDR3 spells CASSTLGKNTEAFF. The DNA for the CDR3 is TGTGCCAGTAGTACTCTGGGTAAGAACACTGAAGCTTTCTTT. V usage is TRBV19 and J usage is TRBJ1-1, with D hard to call. CDR1 and CDR2 (germline): LNHDA, SQIVND (reference sequence). V was shortened by 4 bases and J by 1 base, with 10 bases between the two germline ends. This CDR3 contains 14 residues.

This clonotype was counted between two and nine times. V and J are TRBV7-9 and TRBJ2-1; the D is unclear. V was shortened by 1 base and J by 4 bases, with 14 bases between the two germline ends. The CDR3 runs 16 residues. Germline CDR1 reads SEHNR; CDR2 reads FQNEAQ (reference sequence). CDR3 nucleotides: TGTGCCAGCAGCTTAGGGCACAATACGAGATACAATGAGCAGTTCTTC. Translation: CASSLGHNTRYNEQFF.